This TCR beta chain was sequenced in a study of T cells after yellow fever vaccination. This clonotype has ten or more counts. There are 15 residues in the CDR3. Germline V gene data show CDR1 as KGHSH and CDR2 as LQKENI. V was pared by 2 bases and J by 6 bases, with 9 bases of the junction left unmatched. TCRdb passed the 5' RACE reads through MiXCR, listing each CDR3 protein once. The repertoire has fewer than 150,000 distinct CDR3 sequences, around 6.7% of them found once; the top ten carry approximately 3%. The sequence was collected from a man younger than 30 who received the YFV17D yellow fever vaccine. The sample in question was CD4+ T cells sorted from PBMCs, obtained about 49 days after the first yellow fever vaccination. V and J are TRBV18 and TRBJ1-1; TRBD1 agrees at 7 bases. In nucleotides, the CDR3 is TGTGCCAGCTCACCAAGGCACAGGGGTCTACCTGAAGCTTTCTTT. This codes for CASSPRHRGLPEAFF.